A single sample gave rise to the 31 T cell receptor beta chains below, sequenced in a study of identical twins. From the 5' RACE reads, TCRdb called clonotypes with MiXCR, one entry per CDR3 protein. The profile shows 640,000 or so distinct CDR3 sequences, 5.5% to 7.5% of them singletons. Sequencing was carried out using naive T cells sorted from blood. These receptors were taken from a man aged 18 to 30 in good health.

The chain recombines TRBV24-1 with TRBJ2-1, with D uncertain. V lost 4 bases and J 7 bases, leaving 13 bases between the germline ends. Per the germline V gene, CDR1 is KGHDR and CDR2 is SFDVKD. The CDR3 runs to 14 residues. This chain's CDR3 is CATSDHTDGNEQFF. DNA for the CDR3: TGTGCCACCAGTGACCATACTGACGGAAATGAGCAGTTCTTC.

This chain uses TRBV20-1 with TRBJ2-1; D not resolved. The CDR3 is 11 residues long. CDR1 is DFQATT, CDR2 SNEGSKA, per germline (reference sequence). The V end was cut by 0 bases, the J end by 14 bases, with 11 bases between. The CDR3 DNA sequence: TGCAGTGCTAGAGATATCCTGGTTAAGTTCTTC. It codes for CSARDILVKFF.

There are many counts of this clonotype. The chain recombines TRBV27 with TRBJ2-7, with 11 positions matching TRBD2. The V gene end was trimmed by 5 bases and the J gene end by 4 bases; junction bases not matched to a gene: 10. The germline gives CDR1 MNHEY, CDR2 SMNVEV (reference sequence). The CDR3 runs 16 residues. Here the CDR3 reads CASSPTGTSGVYEQYV. The CDR3 DNA is TGTGCCAGCAGTCCGACCGGGACTAGCGGCGTTTACGAGCAGTACGTC.

This clonotype was detected many times. At one end the junction does not follow the germline gene, possibly because of a read error. This chain joins TRBV11-1 and TRBJ2-1, with TRBD2 matching 7 bases. There are 14 residues in the CDR3. Germline CDR1 reads SGHAT; CDR2 reads FQDESV (reference sequence). This CDR3 reads CASSLDRDYDEQFF. CDR3 nucleotides: TGTGCCAGCAGCTTAGACCGGGACTACGATGAGCAGTTCTTC.

This clonotype was counted many times. The gene calls are TRBV6-1 and TRBJ2-4; D unclear. The CDR3 is 16 amino acids. The V gene lost 6 bases and the J gene lost 8 bases, with 23 bases spanning the gap. Germline V gene sequence: CDR1 MNHNS, CDR2 SASEGT. CDR3 sequence: CASSRGDADLRDIQYF. CDR3 in DNA: TGTGCCAGCAGCCGCGGTGACGCCGACCTTAGGGACATTCAGTACTTC.

This chain links TRBV19 with TRBJ2-2; possible D gene TRBD1, 6 bases. Germline CDR1 is LNHDA and CDR2 is SQIVND (reference sequence). Trimming removed 5 bases from V and 5 bases from J, with 12 bases in between. This CDR3 contains 14 residues. The CDR3 DNA follows: TGTGCCAGTAGTTACCCAACAGGGACCGGGGAGCTGTTTTTT. It is translated as CASSYPTGTGELFF.

This clonotype has at least ten counts. The genes are TRBV4-3 and TRBJ1-6; D gene unclear. This CDR3 has 15 residues. The V gene's germline CDR1 is LGHNA and CDR2 YSLEER. V was cut by 0 bases and J by 5 bases, with 8 bases left in between. The CDR3 here is CASSQDRSNNSPLHF. The CDR3 bases are TGCGCCAGCAGCCAAGATCGCAGCAATAATTCACCCCTCCACTTT.

There are many counts of this clonotype. V gene TRBV3-1 combines with J gene TRBJ2-1; the D call may be TRBD1 or TRBD2 (6 bases each). CDR3 length: 14 residues. Trimming removed 2 bases at V and 4 bases at J, with 9 bases between. Germline V lookup: CDR1 LGHDT, CDR2 YNNKEL (reference sequence). The CDR3 sequence: CASSQKGGYNEQFF. The CDR3 nucleotides read TGTGCCAGCAGCCAAAAGGGGGGTTACAATGAGCAGTTCTTC.

This clonotype was picked up many times. The chain is built from TRBV6-5 and TRBJ1-1; no definite D call. CDR3 length equals 11 residues. Trimming shortened V by 10 bases and J by 4 bases, and 10 bases separated the two germline ends. In germline, CDR1 is MNHEY, CDR2 SVGAGI. CDR3 DNA: TGTGCCACCAATTACGGCACTGAAGCTTTCTTT. It encodes CATNYGTEAFF.

In this sample, this clonotype turned up a few times. V is TRBV14 and J is TRBJ2-5; unclear D gene. Germline loops: CDR1 SGHDN, CDR2 FVKESK. V was shortened by 3 bases and J by 5 bases, with 10 bases between the two germline ends. The CDR3 length is 13 residues. This CDR3 reads CASSHRTWETQYF. The CDR3 DNA sequence: TGTGCCAGCAGCCACCGAACGTGGGAGACCCAGTACTTC. Filled out from reference TRBV14 and TRBJ2-5, the complete variable domain reads EAGVTQFPSHSVIEKGQTVTLRCDPISGHDNLYWYRRVMGKEIKFLLHFVKESKQDESGMPNNRFLAERTGGTYSTLKVQPAELEDSGVYFCASSHRTWETQYFGPGTRLLVL.

The chain is built from TRBV30 and TRBJ2-1; D uncertain. Trimming removed 4 bases at V and 8 bases at J, with 9 bases between. From germline, CDR1 is GTSNPN and CDR2 SVGIG (reference sequence). The CDR3 loop spans 11 amino acids. The DNA for the CDR3 is TGTGCCTGGACGGTAGATGATGAGCAGTTCTTC. Encoded protein: CAWTVDDEQFF.

This chain joins TRBV21-1 and TRBJ2-7; TRBD2 is taken as the D call from the table, unchecked against the DNA. TRBV21-1 is flagged as a pseudogene. This CDR3 has 17 amino acids. In nucleotides, the CDR3 is TGTGCCAGCACCTCGGAAGGGACGCTAGCGGGAACCTACGAGCAGTACTTC. It translates to CASTSEGTLAGTYEQYF.

This clonotype was counted many times. This CDR3 is CSQAGQGYEQYF. Here the CDR3 DNA reads TGCAGCCAGGCTGGACAGGGCTACGAGCAGTACTTC. The chain couples TRBV20-1 to TRBJ2-7, with TRBD1 identical over 8 bases. The germline V gene encodes CDR1 DFQATT and CDR2 SNEGSKA (reference sequence). This CDR3 is 12 amino acids long.

There are many counts of this clonotype. The rearrangement joins TRBV4-1 to TRBJ2-1; no clear D. V shed 1 base and J shed 10 bases, with 8 bases lying between them. The CDR3 is 12 amino acids. The germline CDR1 and CDR2 sequences are MGHRA and YSYEKL. CDR3 DNA: TGCGCCAGCAGCCAAGTGGACGGGGAGCAGTTCTTC. Amino acids: CASSQVDGEQFF.

This chain connects TRBV7-9 to TRBJ2-2; D is possibly TRBD1 (6 bases). The CDR3 spans 16 residues. Germline V CDR1 and CDR2: SEHNR, FQNEAQ (reference sequence). Trimming shortened V by 6 bases and J by 7 bases, and 21 bases separated the two germline ends. In DNA, the CDR3 is TGTGCCAGCAGAACTTTCAGTAACAGGGATTACGGGGAGCTGTTTTTT. Amino acids: CASRTFSNRDYGELFF.

This clonotype was observed many times. The chain employs TRBV6-1 and TRBJ1-1; weak D call: TRBD1 (6 bases). The CDR3 runs to 13 residues. CDR1 is MNHNS, CDR2 SASEGT, per germline. Trimming took 8 bases from V and 1 from J, leaving 11 bases between them. CDR3 nucleotide sequence: TGTGCCAGCCTCGGACAGACGAACACTGAAGCTTTCTTT. This translates into CASLGQTNTEAFF.

This clonotype was detected many times. V is TRBV12-3 or TRBV12-4 and J is TRBJ1-5; D unresolved. Deletions cut 0 bases from V and 5 bases from J, with 14 bases between. CDR3 size: 16 residues. The CDR3 region has the DNA TGTGCCAGCAGTTTAGCCGACCTGGTGCGGTATCAGCCCCAGCATTTT. Translating it yields CASSLADLVRYQPQHF.

This clonotype was counted many times. The V gene is TRBV12-3 or TRBV12-4, the J gene TRBJ1-6; 9 nucleotides agree with TRBD1. The CDR3 runs 14 residues. Losses at the gene ends were 10 bases for V and 9 bases for J; bases not matched to a gene: 10. CDR3 residues: CANPGQGRSSPLHF. CDR3 bases: TGTGCCAACCCGGGACAGGGAAGAAGTTCACCCCTCCACTTT.

This clonotype was detected ten times or more. V gene TRBV20-1 combines with J gene TRBJ2-1; D perhaps matches TRBD2 (7 bases). V gave up 3 bases and J gave up 7 bases, with 28 bases separating them. Germline CDR1 is DFQATT and CDR2 is SNEGSKA (reference sequence). The CDR3 length is 18 residues. CDR3 in DNA: TGCAGTGCTAGTTCCTTCCTAGGGGGGGATAACGGGAATAATGAGCAGTTCTTC. Amino acids: CSASSFLGGDNGNNEQFF.

The table lists this clonotype with a few counts. The CDR3 coding sequence is TGTGCCAGCAGCTCCCTGGCGGGTATCACTGGCTACACCTTC. The encoded protein is CASSSLAGITGYTF. The chain recombines TRBV7-2 with TRBJ1-2; D is undetermined. This CDR3 has 14 residues. The ends were cut back, 4 bases at V and 7 bases at J, with 16 bases in the middle. The germline V gene has CDR1 SGHTA and CDR2 FQGNSA.

The chain is built from TRBV5-6 and TRBJ2-3; D is perhaps TRBD2 (5 bases). The CDR3 extends over 15 amino acids. Germline V lookup: CDR1 SGHDT, CDR2 YYEEEE. V was cut by 0 bases and J by 4 bases, with 12 bases left in between. The CDR3 nucleotides read TGTGCCAGCAGCTTGGGGGAGATTCTCTCAGATACGCAGTATTTT. This sequence encodes CASSLGEILSDTQYF. Complete variable domain (other parts from reference TRBV5-6 and TRBJ2-3): DAGVTQSPTHLIKTRGQQVTLRCSPKSGHDTVSWYQQALGQGPQFIFQYYEEEERQRGNFPDRFSGHQFPNYSSELNVNALLLGDSALYLCASSLGEILSDTQYFGPGTRLTVL.

This clonotype showed up many times. The chain carries TRBV5-1 and TRBJ2-2; weak D call: TRBD2 (6 bases). Per germline, CDR1 SGHRS and CDR2 YFSETQ. The CDR3 runs 14 residues. V was trimmed by 7 bases and J by 7 bases, leaving 17 bases between them. CDR3 residues: CASRLQSGFGELFF. The CDR3 DNA reads as TGCGCCAGCCGGCTACAAAGCGGGTTCGGGGAGCTGTTTTTT.

The table lists this clonotype with many counts. This chain links TRBV5-6 with TRBJ2-5; tentative D call: TRBD1 (7 bases). The V gene's germline CDR1 is SGHDT and CDR2 YYEEEE. V was shortened by 4 bases and J by 5 bases, with 18 bases between the two germline ends. This CDR3 has 15 amino acids. In DNA, the CDR3 is TGTGCCAGCAGCCCCACAGGGGAGGTAGGGGAGACCCAGTACTTC. Amino acids: CASSPTGEVGETQYF.

The chain links TRBV20-1 to TRBJ1-5, with TRBD1 as a possible D gene (6 bases). The germline CDR1 and CDR2 sequences are DFQATT and SNEGSKA (reference sequence). Deletions cut 3 bases from V and 2 bases from J, with 14 bases between. The CDR3 is 15 residues long. The CDR3 region has the DNA TGCAGTGCTAGCCTAAGGGGGGCTGGCAATCAGCCCCAGCATTTT. Protein sequence: CSASLRGAGNQPQHF.

This clonotype was counted between two and nine times. The rearrangement links TRBV6-4 to TRBJ2-2; D is unresolved. The CDR3 is 13 amino acids. V was cut by 1 base and J by 3 bases, with 3 bases left in between. Germline V gene sequence: CDR1 MRHNA, CDR2 SNTAGT. This CDR3 is CASSDWDTGELFF. CDR3 DNA sequence: TGTGCCAGCAGTGACTGGGACACCGGGGAGCTGTTTTTT.

This chain connects TRBV14 to TRBJ2-3; 7 bases are shared with TRBD2. After removal of 4 bases from V and 1 base from J, the junction contained 8 bases not matched to a gene. Germline CDR1 reads SGHDN; CDR2 reads FVKESK. The CDR3 is made up of 16 amino acids. This chain's CDR3 is CASSLGGGSGTDTQYF. CDR3 nucleotide sequence: TGTGCCAGCAGCCTTGGAGGCGGGAGCGGCACAGATACGCAGTATTTT.

This clonotype was found many times. The J gene is TRBJ1-2, the V gene TRBV20-1, with D possibly being TRBD1 (5 bases). This CDR3 is 11 amino acids long. Between the trimmed V and J ends, which lost 6 bases and 8 bases, there was a span of 13 bases. Per the germline V gene, CDR1 is DFQATT and CDR2 is SNEGSKA (reference sequence). The CDR3 region has the DNA TGCAGTGCGCCGGAGGGGCAAGGCTACACCTTC. Translated, it gives CSAPEGQGYTF.

This clonotype showed up just a few times. The chain's CDR3 is CASSQTNKNEQFF. In DNA form, the CDR3 reads TGTGCCAGCAGCCAAACAAATAAGAATGAGCAGTTCTTC. V gene TRBV3-1 combines with J gene TRBJ2-1, with D hard to call. The germline V gene encodes CDR1 LGHDT and CDR2 YNNKEL (reference sequence). CDR3 length: 13 amino acids. The V end was cut by 2 bases, the J end by 7 bases, with 9 bases between.

This clonotype was detected a few times. The chain combines TRBV18 with TRBJ2-7; D possibly corresponds to TRBD1 (6 bases). V dropped 0 bases and J dropped 7 bases, with 13 bases sitting between them. This CDR3 has 14 residues. Looked up from germline, CDR1 is KGHSH and CDR2 is LQKENI. CDR3 bases: TGTGCCAGCTCACCACCAAGCAGGGGTGGGGAGCAGTACTTC. Amino acid sequence: CASSPPSRGGEQYF.

This clonotype occurred many times. This chain joins TRBV15 and TRBJ1-2, with TRBD1 matching over 7 bases. The CDR3 contains 13 residues. V was clipped by 5 bases and J by 6 bases; unmatched bases: 6. From germline, CDR1 is LNHNV and CDR2 YYDKDF (reference sequence). This chain's CDR3 is CATSPERGHGYTF. The DNA for the CDR3 is TGTGCCACCAGCCCGGAGAGGGGGCATGGCTACACCTTC. The entire variable domain, with the rest obtained from reference TRBV15 and TRBJ1-2, is as follows: DAMVIQNPRYQVTQFGKPVTLSCSQTLNHNVMYWYQQKSSQAPKLLFHYYDKDFNNEADTPDNFQSRRPNTSFCFLDIRSPGLGDTAMYLCATSPERGHGYTFGSGTRLTVV.

This clonotype was seen at least ten times. The V gene is TRBV25-1, the J gene TRBJ1-2, with D tentatively TRBD1 (6 bases). The V end lost 1 base, the J end lost 8 bases, and 20 bases lay between the germline ends. The CDR3 length is 16 residues. Germline V gives CDR1 MGHDK, CDR2 SYGVNS. CDR3 residues: CASSELWNRAREGYTF. CDR3 nucleotides: TGTGCCAGCAGTGAATTGTGGAACAGGGCCAGGGAGGGCTACACCTTC.